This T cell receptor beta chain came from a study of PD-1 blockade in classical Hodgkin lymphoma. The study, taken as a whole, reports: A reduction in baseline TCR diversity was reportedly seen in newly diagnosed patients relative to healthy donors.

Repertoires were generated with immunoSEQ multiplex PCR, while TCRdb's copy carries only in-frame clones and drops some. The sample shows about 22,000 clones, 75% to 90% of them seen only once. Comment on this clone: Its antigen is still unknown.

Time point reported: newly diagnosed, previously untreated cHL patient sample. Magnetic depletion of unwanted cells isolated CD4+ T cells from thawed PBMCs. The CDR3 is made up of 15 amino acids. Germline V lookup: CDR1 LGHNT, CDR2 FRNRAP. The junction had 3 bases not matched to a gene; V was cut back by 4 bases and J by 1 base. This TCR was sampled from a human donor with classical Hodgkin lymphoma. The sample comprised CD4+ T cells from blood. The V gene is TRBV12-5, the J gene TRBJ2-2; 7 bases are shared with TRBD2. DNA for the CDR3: TGTGCTAGTGGTTCGACTAGCTGGAACACCGGGGAGCTGTTTTTT. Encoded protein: CASGSTSWNTGELFF.